This is a list of T cell receptor beta chains from one sample in a study of blood T cells in healthy people across ages. TCRdb processed the 5' RACE reads anew with MiXCR; each CDR3 protein has one entry. The sample lists some 1.5 million distinct CDR3 sequences; 28% were seen once. Sequencing used blood. Source of these receptors: a woman under 40 in good health. Both conserved end residues are trimmed from each CDR3. Each record gives: CDR3 protein, J gene, V gene, D gene. D genes are given only for firm matches.

CDR3aa: ANSPSAISGANVLT
j_gene: TRBJ2-6
v_gene: TRBV5-1
d_gene: NA

CDR3aa: ASSLAGVTSGANVPT
j_gene: TRBJ2-6
v_gene: TRBV7-9
d_gene: TRBD2

CDR3aa: ASSLSWGEQDYGYT
j_gene: TRBJ1-2
v_gene: TRBV5-1
d_gene: NA

CDR3aa: ASSPTQSGATEKLF
j_gene: TRBJ1-4
v_gene: TRBV5-1
d_gene: NA

CDR3aa: ASSPGGQENTGELF
j_gene: TRBJ2-2
v_gene: TRBV18
d_gene: TRBD1

CDR3aa: ASSPEGASYGYT
j_gene: TRBJ1-2
v_gene: TRBV7-2
d_gene: TRBD1

CDR3aa: ASSFRASGAYSNQPQH
j_gene: TRBJ1-5
v_gene: TRBV28
d_gene: NA

CDR3aa: ASNSPWGLTEQF
j_gene: TRBJ2-1
v_gene: TRBV7-2
d_gene: NA

CDR3aa: ASGGLTTDTQY
j_gene: TRBJ2-3
v_gene: TRBV18
d_gene: NA

CDR3aa: ASSLLRLATLGGKNIQY
j_gene: TRBJ2-4
v_gene: TRBV7-6
d_gene: TRBD2

CDR3aa: SAEGLSGRGDEQF
j_gene: TRBJ2-1
v_gene: TRBV20-1
d_gene: TRBD2

CDR3aa: ASSLGLGTGEYSPLH
j_gene: TRBJ1-6
v_gene: TRBV3-1
d_gene: TRBD1

CDR3aa: AISQTGSSYEQY
j_gene: TRBJ2-7
v_gene: TRBV10-3
d_gene: TRBD1

CDR3aa: ASSQVGLRNDRGELF
j_gene: TRBJ1-4
v_gene: TRBV4-1
d_gene: TRBD1

CDR3aa: SVEEGPMNTEAF
j_gene: TRBJ1-1
v_gene: TRBV29-1
d_gene: NA

CDR3aa: ASGDKSYEQY
j_gene: TRBJ2-7
v_gene: TRBV7-9
d_gene: NA

CDR3aa: TSSLIGAGNTIY
j_gene: TRBJ1-3
v_gene: TRBV12-3/TRBV12-4
d_gene: NA

CDR3aa: ASSAGTGDYYEQY
j_gene: TRBJ2-7
v_gene: TRBV9
d_gene: TRBD1

CDR3aa: ASSGRGQTNYGYT
j_gene: TRBJ1-2
v_gene: TRBV7-9
d_gene: TRBD1

CDR3aa: ASSEDRGVSGYT
j_gene: TRBJ1-2
v_gene: TRBV18
d_gene: TRBD1

CDR3aa: SVDRRELSYNEQF
j_gene: TRBJ2-1
v_gene: TRBV29-1
d_gene: NA

CDR3aa: SARKTGILQDTQY
j_gene: TRBJ2-3
v_gene: TRBV20-1
d_gene: TRBD1

CDR3aa: ASSTGRSSNEKLF
j_gene: TRBJ1-4
v_gene: TRBV2
d_gene: NA

CDR3aa: ASSPGQGKGYEQY
j_gene: TRBJ2-7
v_gene: TRBV7-2
d_gene: TRBD1

CDR3aa: ASSSAGTGYGNQPQH
j_gene: TRBJ1-5
v_gene: TRBV7-2
d_gene: TRBD1

CDR3aa: ASSFIDYEQY
j_gene: TRBJ2-7
v_gene: TRBV28
d_gene: NA

CDR3aa: ASTLPQRGAGDTQY
j_gene: TRBJ2-3
v_gene: TRBV28
d_gene: TRBD2

CDR3aa: ARSVLPSGGDNEQF
j_gene: TRBJ2-1
v_gene: TRBV30
d_gene: TRBD2

CDR3aa: ASSQETGVYT
j_gene: TRBJ1-2
v_gene: TRBV4-2
d_gene: NA

CDR3aa: ASSLTGQVTQY
j_gene: TRBJ2-5
v_gene: TRBV12-3/TRBV12-4
d_gene: NA

CDR3aa: ASSQRLSNQPQH
j_gene: TRBJ1-5
v_gene: TRBV5-6
d_gene: NA

CDR3aa: ASSYERVQTDTQY
j_gene: TRBJ2-3
v_gene: TRBV6-2/TRBV6-3
d_gene: NA

CDR3aa: SAESVRQGSYNEQF
j_gene: TRBJ2-1
v_gene: TRBV29-1
d_gene: TRBD1

CDR3aa: ASSLGAIGTEQETQY
j_gene: TRBJ2-5
v_gene: TRBV7-2
d_gene: NA

CDR3aa: ASMGGVGTEAF
j_gene: TRBJ1-1
v_gene: TRBV6-1
d_gene: NA

CDR3aa: ASWEGGDYGYT
j_gene: TRBJ1-2
v_gene: TRBV2
d_gene: TRBD1

CDR3aa: ASRTDSTNTEAF
j_gene: TRBJ1-1
v_gene: TRBV6-4
d_gene: NA

CDR3aa: ASTLGGLAGENEQF
j_gene: TRBJ2-1
v_gene: TRBV6-2/TRBV6-3
d_gene: TRBD2

CDR3aa: ASSSGTQDGYT
j_gene: TRBJ1-2
v_gene: TRBV5-5
d_gene: NA

CDR3aa: ASRPTGGGSEKLF
j_gene: TRBJ1-4
v_gene: TRBV12-3/TRBV12-4
d_gene: TRBD1

CDR3aa: ASSQVKGVQY
j_gene: TRBJ2-7
v_gene: TRBV3-1
d_gene: NA

CDR3aa: ASRTGQLNNSPLH
j_gene: TRBJ1-6
v_gene: TRBV5-6
d_gene: TRBD1

CDR3aa: ASSWTGGGNEQF
j_gene: TRBJ2-1
v_gene: TRBV6-5
d_gene: TRBD1

CDR3aa: ASSLVSGRLYEQY
j_gene: TRBJ2-7
v_gene: TRBV12-3/TRBV12-4
d_gene: TRBD2

CDR3aa: ASSQDGGIGSPLH
j_gene: TRBJ1-6
v_gene: TRBV3-1
d_gene: NA

CDR3aa: ASQPGQNYGYT
j_gene: TRBJ1-2
v_gene: TRBV6-5
d_gene: TRBD1

CDR3aa: ASSQGTSGKVNTQY
j_gene: TRBJ2-3
v_gene: TRBV4-3
d_gene: TRBD2

CDR3aa: SVDISGGLSSYEQY
j_gene: TRBJ2-7
v_gene: TRBV29-1
d_gene: NA

CDR3aa: ASSLASGGTDTQY
j_gene: TRBJ2-3
v_gene: TRBV7-2
d_gene: TRBD2

CDR3aa: ASSSIAGGRETQY
j_gene: TRBJ2-5
v_gene: TRBV7-9
d_gene: TRBD2

CDR3aa: ASTNSPGLAF
j_gene: TRBJ1-1
v_gene: TRBV6-5
d_gene: NA

CDR3aa: SAKGQGNNNEQF
j_gene: TRBJ2-1
v_gene: TRBV20-1
d_gene: TRBD1

CDR3aa: SVEELYNEQF
j_gene: TRBJ2-1
v_gene: TRBV29-1
d_gene: NA

CDR3aa: ASGGLRKTQY
j_gene: NA
v_gene: TRBV7-9
d_gene: NA

CDR3aa: SVEGLGNTEAF
j_gene: TRBJ1-1
v_gene: TRBV29-1
d_gene: NA

CDR3aa: ASTISAGGAKGYT
j_gene: TRBJ1-2
v_gene: TRBV7-9
d_gene: NA

CDR3aa: ASSLVGNDEQY
j_gene: TRBJ2-7
v_gene: TRBV5-1
d_gene: NA

CDR3aa: ASTRFGPYEQY
j_gene: TRBJ2-7
v_gene: TRBV12-3/TRBV12-4
d_gene: NA

CDR3aa: ASSSPGTAAYEQY
j_gene: TRBJ2-7
v_gene: TRBV28
d_gene: NA